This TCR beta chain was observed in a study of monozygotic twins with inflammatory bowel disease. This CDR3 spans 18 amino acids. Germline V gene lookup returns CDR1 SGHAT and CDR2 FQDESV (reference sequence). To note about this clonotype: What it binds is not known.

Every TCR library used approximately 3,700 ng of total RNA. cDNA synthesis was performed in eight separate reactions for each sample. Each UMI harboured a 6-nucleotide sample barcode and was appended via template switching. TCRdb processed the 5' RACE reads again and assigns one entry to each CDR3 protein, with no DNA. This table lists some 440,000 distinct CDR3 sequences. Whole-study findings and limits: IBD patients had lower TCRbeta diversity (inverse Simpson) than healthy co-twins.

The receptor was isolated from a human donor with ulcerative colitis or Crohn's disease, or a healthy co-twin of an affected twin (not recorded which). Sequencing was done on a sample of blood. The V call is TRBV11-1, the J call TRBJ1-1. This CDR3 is CASSLDYSSGKMNTEAFF.